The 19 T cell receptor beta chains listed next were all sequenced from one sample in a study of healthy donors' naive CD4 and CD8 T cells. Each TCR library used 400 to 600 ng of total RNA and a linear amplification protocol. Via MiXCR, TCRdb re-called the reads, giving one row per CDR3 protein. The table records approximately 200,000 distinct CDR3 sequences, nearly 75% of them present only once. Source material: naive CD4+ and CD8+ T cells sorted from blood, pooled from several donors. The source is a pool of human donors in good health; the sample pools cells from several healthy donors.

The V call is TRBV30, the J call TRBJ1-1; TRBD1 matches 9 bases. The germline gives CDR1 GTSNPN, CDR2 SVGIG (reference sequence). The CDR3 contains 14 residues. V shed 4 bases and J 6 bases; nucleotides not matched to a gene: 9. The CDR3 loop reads CAWNLRTGGPEAFF. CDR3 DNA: TGTGCCTGGAACCTTCGAACAGGGGGCCCTGAAGCTTTCTTT. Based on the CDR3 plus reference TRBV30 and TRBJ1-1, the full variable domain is SQTIHQWPATLVQPVGSPLSLECTVEGTSNPNLYWYRQAAGRGLQLLFYSVGIGQISSEVPQNLSASRPQDRQFILSSKKLLLSDSGFYLCAWNLRTGGPEAFFGQGTRLTVV.

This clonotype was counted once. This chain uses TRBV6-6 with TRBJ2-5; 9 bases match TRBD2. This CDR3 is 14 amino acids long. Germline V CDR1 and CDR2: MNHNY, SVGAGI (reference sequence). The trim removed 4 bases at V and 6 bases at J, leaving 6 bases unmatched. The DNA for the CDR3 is TGTGCCAGCAGTTCTTTAGCGGGGGTACAGACCCAGTACTTC. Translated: CASSSLAGVQTQYF.

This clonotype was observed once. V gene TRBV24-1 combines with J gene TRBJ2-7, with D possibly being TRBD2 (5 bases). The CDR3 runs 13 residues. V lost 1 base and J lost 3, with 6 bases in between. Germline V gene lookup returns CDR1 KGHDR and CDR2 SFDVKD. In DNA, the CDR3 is TGTGCCACCAGTGATTTAGAGGGCTACGAGCAGTACTTC. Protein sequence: CATSDLEGYEQYF.

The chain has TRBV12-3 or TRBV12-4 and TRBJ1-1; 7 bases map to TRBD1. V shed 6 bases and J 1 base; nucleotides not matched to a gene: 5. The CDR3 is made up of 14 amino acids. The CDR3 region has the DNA TGTGCCAGCAGCCAGAGGACAGGGAACACTGAAGCTTTCTTT. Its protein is CASSQRTGNTEAFF.

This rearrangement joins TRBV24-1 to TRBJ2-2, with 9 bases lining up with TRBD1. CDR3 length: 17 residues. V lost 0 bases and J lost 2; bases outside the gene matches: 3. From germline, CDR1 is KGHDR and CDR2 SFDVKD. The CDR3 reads CATSDLGGQGNTGELFF. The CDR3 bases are TGTGCCACCAGTGATTTGGGGGGACAGGGAAACACCGGGGAGCTGTTTTTT.

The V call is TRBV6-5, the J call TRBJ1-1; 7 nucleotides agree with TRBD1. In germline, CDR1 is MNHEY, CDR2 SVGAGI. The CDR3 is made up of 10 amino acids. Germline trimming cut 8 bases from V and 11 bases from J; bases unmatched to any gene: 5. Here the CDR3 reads CASGQGEAFF. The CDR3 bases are TGTGCCAGCGGTCAGGGGGAGGCTTTCTTT.

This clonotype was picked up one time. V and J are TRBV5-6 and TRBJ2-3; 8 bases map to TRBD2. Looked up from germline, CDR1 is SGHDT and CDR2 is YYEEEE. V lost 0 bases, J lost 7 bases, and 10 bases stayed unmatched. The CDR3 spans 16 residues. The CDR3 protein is CASSLDPSGSGYTQYF. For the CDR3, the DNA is TGTGCCAGCAGCTTGGATCCCAGCGGGAGCGGTTATACGCAGTATTTT.

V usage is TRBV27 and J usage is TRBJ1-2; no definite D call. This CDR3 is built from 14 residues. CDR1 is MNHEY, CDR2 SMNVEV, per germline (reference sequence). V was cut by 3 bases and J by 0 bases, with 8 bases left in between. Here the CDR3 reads CASSFIGTNYGYTF. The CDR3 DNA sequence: TGTGCCAGCAGTTTTATAGGGACTAACTATGGCTACACCTTC.

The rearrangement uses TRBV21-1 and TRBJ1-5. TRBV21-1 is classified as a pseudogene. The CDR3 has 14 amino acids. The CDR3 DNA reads TGTGCCAGCAGCAAAGCGCTTTGCAATCAGCCCCAGCATTTT. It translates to CASSKALCNQPQHF.

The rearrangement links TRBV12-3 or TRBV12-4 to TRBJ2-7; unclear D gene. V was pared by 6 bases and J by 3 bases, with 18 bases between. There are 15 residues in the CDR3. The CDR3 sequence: CASSRPDREGYEQYF. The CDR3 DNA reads TGTGCCAGCAGCCGACCCGATAGGGAAGGCTACGAGCAGTACTTC.

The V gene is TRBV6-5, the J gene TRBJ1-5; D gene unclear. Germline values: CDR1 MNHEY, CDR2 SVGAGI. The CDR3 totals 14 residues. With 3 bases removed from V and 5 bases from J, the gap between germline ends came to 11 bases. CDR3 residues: CASSYAAQYQPQHF. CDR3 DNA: TGTGCCAGCAGTTATGCGGCACAATATCAGCCCCAGCATTTT.

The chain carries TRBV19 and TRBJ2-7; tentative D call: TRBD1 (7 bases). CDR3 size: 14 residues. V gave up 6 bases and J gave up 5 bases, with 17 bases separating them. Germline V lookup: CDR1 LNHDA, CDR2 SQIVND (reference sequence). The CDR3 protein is CASRGGGIENEQYF. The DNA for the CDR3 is TGTGCCAGTAGAGGAGGGGGCATTGAAAACGAGCAGTACTTC.

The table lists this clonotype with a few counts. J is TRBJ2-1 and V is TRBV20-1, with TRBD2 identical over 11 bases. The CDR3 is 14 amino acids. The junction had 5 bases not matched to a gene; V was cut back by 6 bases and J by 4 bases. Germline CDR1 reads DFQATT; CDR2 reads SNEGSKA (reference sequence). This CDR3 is CSALTSGVYNEQFF. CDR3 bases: TGCAGTGCCCTGACTAGCGGGGTATACAATGAGCAGTTCTTC.

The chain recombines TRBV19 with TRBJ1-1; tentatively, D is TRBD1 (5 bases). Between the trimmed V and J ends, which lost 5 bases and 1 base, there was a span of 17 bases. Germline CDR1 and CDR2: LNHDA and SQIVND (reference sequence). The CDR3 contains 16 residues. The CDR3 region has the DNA TGTGCCAGTAGTGCCGGGACCGCCGCAGGGAACACTGAAGCTTTCTTT. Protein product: CASSAGTAAGNTEAFF.

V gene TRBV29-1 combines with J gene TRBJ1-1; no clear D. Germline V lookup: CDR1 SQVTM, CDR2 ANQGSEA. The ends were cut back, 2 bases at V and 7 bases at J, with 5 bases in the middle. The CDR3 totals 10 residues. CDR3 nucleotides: TGCAGCGTTGAACGGGGTGAAGCTTTCTTT. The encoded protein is CSVERGEAFF.

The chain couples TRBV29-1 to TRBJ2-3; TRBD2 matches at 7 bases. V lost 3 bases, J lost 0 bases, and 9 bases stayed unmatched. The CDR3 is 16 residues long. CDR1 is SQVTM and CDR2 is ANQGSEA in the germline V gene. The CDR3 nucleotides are TGCAGCGTTGATGGGTGGGCTAGCGGAAGCACAGATACGCAGTATTTT. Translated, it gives CSVDGWASGSTDTQYF.

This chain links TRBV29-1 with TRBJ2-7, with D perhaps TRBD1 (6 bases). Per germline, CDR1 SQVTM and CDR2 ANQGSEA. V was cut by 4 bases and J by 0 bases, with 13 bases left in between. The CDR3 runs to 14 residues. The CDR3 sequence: CSVGLTGRSYEQYF. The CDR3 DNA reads TGCAGCGTTGGGTTGACAGGACGCTCCTACGAGCAGTACTTC.

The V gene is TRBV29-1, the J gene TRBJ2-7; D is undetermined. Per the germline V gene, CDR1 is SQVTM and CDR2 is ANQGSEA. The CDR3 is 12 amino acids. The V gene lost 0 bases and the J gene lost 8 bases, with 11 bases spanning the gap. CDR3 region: CSVEDHRFKQYF. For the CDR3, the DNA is TGCAGCGTTGAAGACCACAGATTCAAGCAGTACTTC.

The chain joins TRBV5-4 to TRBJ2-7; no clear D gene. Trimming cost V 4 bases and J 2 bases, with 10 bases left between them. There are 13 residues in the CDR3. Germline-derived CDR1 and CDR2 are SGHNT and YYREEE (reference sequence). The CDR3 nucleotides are TGTGCCAGCAGCCCAAAGCCGGCCTACGAGCAGTACTTC. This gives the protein CASSPKPAYEQYF. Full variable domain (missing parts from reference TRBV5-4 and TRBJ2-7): ETGVTQSPTHLIKTRGQQVTLRCSSQSGHNTVSWYQQALGQGPQFIFQYYREEENGRGNFPPRFSGLQFPNYSSELNVNALELDDSALYLCASSPKPAYEQYFGPGTRLTVT.